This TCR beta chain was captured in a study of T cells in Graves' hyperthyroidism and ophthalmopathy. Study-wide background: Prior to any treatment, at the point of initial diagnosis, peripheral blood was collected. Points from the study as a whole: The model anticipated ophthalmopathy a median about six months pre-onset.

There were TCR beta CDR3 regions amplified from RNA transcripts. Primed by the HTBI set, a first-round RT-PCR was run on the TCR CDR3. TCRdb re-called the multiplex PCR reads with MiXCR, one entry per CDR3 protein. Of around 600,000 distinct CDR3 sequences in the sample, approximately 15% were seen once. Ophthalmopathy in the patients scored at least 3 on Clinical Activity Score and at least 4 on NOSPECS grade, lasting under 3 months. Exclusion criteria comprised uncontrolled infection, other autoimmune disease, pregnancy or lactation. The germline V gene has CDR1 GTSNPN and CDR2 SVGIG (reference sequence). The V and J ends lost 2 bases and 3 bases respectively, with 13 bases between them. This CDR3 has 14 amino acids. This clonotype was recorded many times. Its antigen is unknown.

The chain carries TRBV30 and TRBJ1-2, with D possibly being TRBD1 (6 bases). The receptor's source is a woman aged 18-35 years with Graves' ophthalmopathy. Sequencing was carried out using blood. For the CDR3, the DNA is TGTGCCTGGAGTACGGACAGCCGGGACTATGGCTACACCTTC. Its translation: CAWSTDSRDYGYTF.